These 17 T cell receptor beta chains were all obtained from the same sample, sequenced in a study of post-analysis software for immune sequencing data. Whole-study findings and limits: TRBV5-6, TRBV5-1 and TRBV20-1 were among roughly five TRBV segments more frequent in patients than controls.

Each TCR beta cDNA library carried unique molecular identifiers. TCRdb passed the PCR reads through MiXCR, listing each CDR3 protein once. The sample comprises approximately 630,000 distinct CDR3 sequences, 59% of which are singletons, and 11% rests with the top ten. Antigens for these TCRs are unknown. The material sequenced was blood. The receptor source for this set is a girl aged 2-10 years with multiple sclerosis.

The V gene is TRBV5-1, the J gene TRBJ2-1; D gene ambiguous. Germline lookup yields CDR1 SGHRS and CDR2 YFSETQ. This CDR3 spans 13 amino acids. V was pared by 3 bases and J by 9 bases, with 13 bases between. The CDR3 bases are TGCGCCAGCAGCTCAACCCCCCCGGGTGAGCAGTTCTTC. Its translation: CASSSTPPGEQFF. Together with reference TRBV5-1 and TRBJ2-1, the CDR3 gives the full variable domain: KAGVTQTPRYLIKTRGQQVTLSCSPISGHRSVSWYQQTPGQGLQFLFEYFSETQRNKGNFPGRFSGRQFSNSRSEMNVSTLELGDSALYLCASSSTPPGEQFFGPGTRLTVL.

This clonotype was seen a few times. The rearrangement joins TRBV12-3 or TRBV12-4 to TRBJ2-1; D gene unclear. The CDR3 runs 11 residues. V was shortened by 2 bases and J by 13 bases, with 9 bases between the two germline ends. Here the CDR3 reads CASSLRRAQFF. CDR3 coding DNA: TGTGCCAGCAGTTTACGGAGAGCACAGTTCTTC.

The gene calls are TRBV20-1 and TRBJ2-1; D might be TRBD1 (6 bases). CDR3 length: 15 residues. Germline values: CDR1 DFQATT, CDR2 SNEGSKA (reference sequence). V gave up 5 bases and J gave up 1 base, with 15 bases separating them. The CDR3 loop is CSAPRTAISYNEQFF. In DNA, the CDR3 is TGCAGTGCTCCTCGGACAGCAATATCCTACAATGAGCAGTTCTTC.

This chain uses TRBV9 with TRBJ2-1, with D maybe TRBD1 (6 bases). Per germline, CDR1 SGDLS and CDR2 YYNGEE. Trimming shortened V by 1 base and J by 0 bases, and 11 bases separated the two germline ends. CDR3 length equals 16 residues. CDR3 sequence (DNA): TGTGCCAGCAGCGTAACAGGACAGAGCTCCTACAATGAGCAGTTCTTC. This sequence encodes CASSVTGQSSYNEQFF.

This rearrangement joins TRBV6-6 to TRBJ2-5, with TRBD2 as a possible D gene (6 bases). This CDR3 has 16 amino acids. V was trimmed by 5 bases and J by 5 bases, leaving 21 bases between them. Germline V gene data show CDR1 as MNHNY and CDR2 as SVGAGI (reference sequence). CDR3 residues: CASSQSRGSYPETQYF. The CDR3 DNA follows: TGTGCCAGCAGTCAGTCGCGGGGCTCCTACCCGGAGACCCAGTACTTC.

This clonotype was picked up a small number of times. The J gene is TRBJ2-1, the V gene TRBV29-1, with 7 bases lining up with TRBD1. Trimming took 5 bases from V and 5 from J; bases not matched to a gene: 6. There are 13 residues in the CDR3. Germline CDR1 reads SQVTM; CDR2 reads ANQGSEA. In DNA form, the CDR3 reads TGCAGCGTTACAGGGGTGGGGAACAATGAGCAGTTCTTC. As protein: CSVTGVGNNEQFF.

This clonotype has a handful of counts. The chain combines TRBV11-2 with TRBJ2-5; the D gene is possibly TRBD1 (5 bases). V was cut by 5 bases and J by 3 bases, with 16 bases left in between. The germline gives CDR1 SGHAT, CDR2 FQNNGV. The CDR3 has 15 amino acids. CDR3 loop: CASSVGRPNKETQYF. CDR3 in DNA: TGTGCCAGCAGCGTGGGGCGACCCAATAAAGAGACCCAGTACTTC. The whole variable domain, remainder taken from reference TRBV11-2 and TRBJ2-5, is EAGVAQSPRYKIIEKRQSVAFWCNPISGHATLYWYQQILGQGPKLLIQFQNNGVVDDSQLPKDRFSAERLKGVDSTLKIQPAKLEDSAVYLCASSVGRPNKETQYFGPGTRLLVL.

The V gene is TRBV27, the J gene TRBJ1-2, with 8 bases lining up with TRBD1. V dropped 4 bases and J dropped 4; count of bases not matched to a gene: 11. Germline V lookup: CDR1 MNHEY, CDR2 SMNVEV (reference sequence). CDR3 length equals 16 residues. CDR3 nucleotide sequence: TGTGCCAGCAGTTCTCCGTCCCAGGGGGCGGGCTATGGCTACACCTTC. Translating gives CASSSPSQGAGYGYTF.

The sample holds one count of this clonotype. This chain uses TRBV6-6 with TRBJ2-3; D may match TRBD1 or TRBD2 (7 bases each). This CDR3 spans 17 amino acids. Germline-derived CDR1 and CDR2 are MNHNY and SVGAGI (reference sequence). Trimming took 6 bases from V and 2 from J, leaving 21 bases between them. The DNA for the CDR3 is TGTGCCAGCAGGTGGCCAGGGGGGGGGGACCCCACAGATACGCAGTATTTT. Protein: CASRWPGGGDPTDTQYF.

Notes on this clonotype: Germline is not matched at one junction end, which may reflect a read error. The CDR3 reads CSVGGDGTKAFF. Here the CDR3 DNA reads TGCAGCGTTGGGGGGGATGGCACTAAAGCTTTCTTT. The V call is TRBV29-1, the J call TRBJ1-1; possibly TRBD1 for D (5 bases). The CDR3 is 12 residues long. In germline, CDR1 is SQVTM, CDR2 ANQGSEA.

This clonotype was picked up a small number of times. This sequence joins TRBV29-1 and TRBJ2-1; D call uncertain. V gave up 2 bases and J gave up 0 bases, with 11 bases separating them. The CDR3 covers 15 residues. Germline CDR1 and CDR2: SQVTM and ANQGSEA. In DNA form, the CDR3 reads TGCAGCGTTGAATTGTTTGTGAGCTCCTACAATGAGCAGTTCTTC. Its protein product is CSVELFVSSYNEQFF.

The table lists this clonotype with a few counts. The V and J genes are TRBV12-3 or TRBV12-4 and TRBJ2-1, with 7 nucleotides matching TRBD2. Trimming cost V 3 bases and J 8 bases; bases outside gene matches: 7. CDR3 length equals 14 residues. CDR3 protein: CASSFGEGRDEQFF. DNA for the CDR3: TGTGCCAGCAGTTTTGGGGAGGGGCGCGATGAGCAGTTCTTC.

The chain combines TRBV20-1 with TRBJ2-5; D is undetermined. Trimming stripped 2 bases from V and 1 base from J, with 8 bases between. Looked up from germline, CDR1 is DFQATT and CDR2 is SNEGSKA (reference sequence). The CDR3 runs to 13 residues. CDR3 amino acids: CSARHDTQETQYF. In DNA form, the CDR3 reads TGCAGTGCTAGACACGACACCCAAGAGACCCAGTACTTC.

The J gene is TRBJ2-1, the V gene TRBV25-1, with no clear D. V lost 3 bases to trimming and J lost 4 bases, with 16 bases between them. Germline CDR1 reads MGHDK; CDR2 reads SYGVNS. This CDR3 contains 16 residues. DNA for the CDR3: TGTGCCAGCAGTGATGACCTCACGGCAATGTACAATGAGCAGTTCTTC. Protein product: CASSDDLTAMYNEQFF.

The CDR3: CAISESTGGGYGYTF. The CDR3 nucleotides read TGTGCCATCAGTGAGTCGACAGGGGGCGGCTATGGCTACACCTTC. The chain is built from TRBV10-3 and TRBJ1-2; 10 bases are a match to TRBD1. CDR3 length: 15 amino acids. CDR1 ENHRY and CDR2 SYGVKD come from the germline V gene. The V and J ends lost 0 bases and 4 bases, in that order; junction bases with no gene match: 2.

The chain joins TRBV5-5 to TRBJ2-7, with TRBD1 matching 11 bases. The CDR3 contains 16 residues. J gave up 6 bases and V 4 bases, and 12 bases lay outside the gene matches. CDR1 and CDR2 from the germline V gene are SGHKS and YYEKEE (reference sequence). CDR3 nucleotides: TGTGCCAGCAGCAGGGAGGGGACAGGGGGATTTGGCGAGCAGTACTTC. Amino acids: CASSREGTGGFGEQYF.

This chain joins TRBV5-6 and TRBJ1-2; D is undetermined. Looked up from germline, CDR1 is SGHDT and CDR2 is YYEEEE. Trimming took off 4 bases at V and 0 bases at J, with 10 bases between the two ends. The CDR3 has 14 amino acids. CDR3 DNA: TGTGCCAGCAGCGCGGTGGCTTCTAACTATGGCTACACCTTC. It codes for CASSAVASNYGYTF.